The sample holds a few counts of the clone carrying this T cell receptor beta chain. This sample stems from a study of response to subunit inactivated influenza vaccine. The V gene's germline CDR1 is SGHTA and CDR2 FQGTGA. This CDR3 contains 15 residues. Trimming removed 4 bases from V and 4 bases from J; junction bases left unmatched: 5. TCRdb processed the RT-PCR reads anew with MiXCR; each CDR3 protein has one entry. This sample has just under 550,000 distinct CDR3 sequences; around 25% occur once, and the top ten carry roughly 2.8%. This sample also appeared in a second study, on T cells expressing NK-cell markers. That investigation notes: It was by 5'RACE template switching with UMIs that TCR beta cDNA was made. Roughly 1.0-8% of CD8+ T cells in over five donors belonged to dominant NKG2C+ clonotypes.

The chain joins TRBV7-3 to TRBJ2-1; 9 bases agree with TRBD2. The receptor comes from a man aged 50 to 59 who received an inactivated influenza vaccine. The specimen was CD4+ T cells sorted from PBMCs, collected roughly 12 days after vaccination. The CDR3: CASSSTSGAYNEQFF. CDR3 sequence (DNA): TGTGCCAGCAGCTCGACTAGCGGAGCTTACAATGAGCAGTTCTTC.